These 27 T cell receptor beta chains were all obtained from the same sample, sequenced in a study of T cell repertoires in cytomegalovirus infection. TCRdb analysed the reads with MiXCR anew, one entry per CDR3 protein. The sample includes almost 500,000 distinct CDR3 sequences, around 11% of them seen just once. Sequenced sample: PBMCs. These receptors were collected from a human donor in good health (CMV status not recorded). Some clones in this sample may be carry-over from other donors' samples.

V usage is TRBV3-1 and J usage is TRBJ2-7; perhaps TRBD1 as D (5 bases). Germline values: CDR1 LGHDT, CDR2 YNNKEL (reference sequence). The CDR3 sequence is 13 residues long. Between the trimmed V and J ends, which lost 2 bases and 4 bases, there was a span of 9 bases. CDR3: CASSQSRGYEQYF. In DNA form, the CDR3 reads TGTGCCAGCAGCCAATCAAGGGGATACGAGCAGTACTTC.

This clonotype appeared many times. The chain combines TRBV11-3 with TRBJ2-3; TRBD2 agrees at 7 bases. V lost 5 bases to trimming and J lost 0 bases; unmatched junction nucleotides: 2. From germline, CDR1 is SGHNT and CDR2 YENEEA. This CDR3 is 14 amino acids long. CDR3 DNA sequence: TGTGCCAGCAGCCCCGGGGGGAGCACAGATACGCAGTATTTT. This sequence encodes CASSPGGSTDTQYF.

This clonotype was counted many times. The CDR3 DNA is TGTGCCAGCAGTTTCGATAGCAATCAGCCCCAGCATTTT. Its protein is CASSFDSNQPQHF. This rearrangement joins TRBV12-3 or TRBV12-4 to TRBJ1-5; D remains unclear. V dropped 3 bases and J dropped 0 bases, with 3 bases sitting between them. The CDR3 contains 13 residues.

The CDR3 sequence is CASSRTGTTSTDTQYF. CDR3 nucleotides: TGCGCCAGCAGCCGGACAGGGACCACTAGCACAGATACGCAGTATTTT. J is TRBJ2-3 and V is TRBV5-1; 8 nucleotides line up with TRBD1. The CDR3 covers 16 residues. With V trimmed by 4 bases and J by 0 bases, 7 bases remained unmatched. Germline CDR1 reads SGHRS; CDR2 reads YFSETQ.

J is TRBJ2-7 and V is TRBV10-3; D perhaps matches TRBD1 (6 bases). The V gene's germline CDR1 is ENHRY and CDR2 SYGVKD. With 9 bases removed from V and 0 bases from J, the gap between germline ends came to 12 bases. The CDR3 is 13 residues long. The CDR3 protein is CAMRQESSYEQYF. The CDR3 DNA is TGTGCCATGAGACAGGAGAGCTCCTACGAGCAGTACTTC.

This clonotype showed up many times. The CDR3 sequence is CASSYSRDRRNSPLHF. CDR3 bases: TGTGCCAGCAGTTACTCGAGGGACAGGCGTAATTCACCCCTCCACTTT. This chain joins TRBV6-5 and TRBJ1-6; TRBD1 aligns across 8 bases. Unmatched junction bases numbered 4, after V lost 0 bases and J lost 6 bases. Germline CDR1 reads MNHEY; CDR2 reads SVGAGI. The CDR3 totals 16 residues.

This clonotype was seen ten or more times. The chain links TRBV24-1 to TRBJ1-1, with D unresolved. The CDR3 consists of 11 residues. V was pared by 4 bases and J by 5 bases, with 4 bases between. Germline values: CDR1 KGHDR, CDR2 SFDVKD. Here the CDR3 reads CATSEGTEAFF. The CDR3 bases are TGTGCCACCAGTGAGGGGACTGAAGCTTTCTTT.

This clonotype was counted ten times or more. The V and J genes are TRBV6-1 and TRBJ2-7, with D perhaps TRBD2 (6 bases). The CDR3 runs to 15 residues. The V end lost 1 base, the J end lost 6 bases, and 16 bases lay between the germline ends. From germline, CDR1 is MNHNS and CDR2 SASEGT. This chain's CDR3 is CASSEVWSGGIEQYF. The CDR3 DNA follows: TGTGCCAGCAGTGAAGTTTGGTCCGGGGGAATCGAGCAGTACTTC.

This clonotype showed up just a few times. The V call is TRBV15, the J call TRBJ2-1; 11 bases line up with TRBD2. Looked up from germline, CDR1 is LNHNV and CDR2 is YYDKDF (reference sequence). V lost 5 bases, J lost 7 bases, and 7 bases stayed unmatched. The CDR3 is 15 residues long. The CDR3 DNA is TGTGCCACCAGCGTACTAGCGGGAGAGGGGAATGAGCAGTTCTTC. This sequence encodes CATSVLAGEGNEQFF.

This chain uses TRBV9 with TRBJ1-2; 8 bases agree with TRBD1. The CDR3 is 15 residues long. Trimming at V came to 0 bases and at J to 8 bases, leaving 9 bases not matched to a gene. From germline, CDR1 is SGDLS and CDR2 YYNGEE. CDR3 DNA sequence: TGTGCCAGCAGCGTAGCCTCAGGGGGCTATTTGGGCTACACCTTC. Residues: CASSVASGGYLGYTF.

In this sample, this clonotype turned up a few times. This chain joins TRBV3-1 and TRBJ2-7; D is undetermined. The CDR3 covers 13 residues. Trimming cost V 3 bases and J 2 bases, with 8 bases left between them. Germline V gives CDR1 LGHDT, CDR2 YNNKEL (reference sequence). The CDR3 spells CASSQDATYEQYF. The DNA of the CDR3 is TGTGCCAGCAGCCAGGACGCAACCTACGAGCAGTACTTC.

The table lists this clonotype with many counts. The J gene is TRBJ2-7, the V gene TRBV28, with D maybe TRBD1 (5 bases). V lost 6 bases to trimming and J lost 3 bases, with 15 bases between them. CDR3 size: 14 residues. Germline V gene lookup returns CDR1 MDHEN and CDR2 SYDVKM. CDR3 sequence reads: CASRRQGLSYEQYF. The CDR3 region has the DNA TGTGCCAGCAGACGCCAGGGTCTCAGCTACGAGCAGTACTTC.

In its sample, this clonotype was seen many times. The genes are TRBV28 and TRBJ1-1; D gene uncertain. Trimming cost V 1 base and J 7 bases, with 7 bases left between them. The CDR3 has 12 amino acids. Germline CDR1 is MDHEN and CDR2 is SYDVKM. As DNA, the CDR3 is TGTGCCAGCAGTTTATTAGAAGGTGAAGCTTTCTTT. Its protein product is CASSLLEGEAFF.

The J gene is TRBJ2-7, the V gene TRBV28; D uncertain. This CDR3 comprises 15 residues. V lost 2 bases to trimming and J lost 0 bases, with 11 bases between them. Germline loops: CDR1 MDHEN, CDR2 SYDVKM. CDR3 coding DNA: TGTGCCAGCAGTTTACTCTTCAGGCGCTCCTACGAGCAGTACTTC. This gives the protein CASSLLFRRSYEQYF. Looking up the rest from reference TRBV28 and TRBJ2-7 gives the full variable domain: DVKVTQSSRYLVKRTGEKVFLECVQDMDHENMFWYRQDPGLGLRLIYFSYDVKMKEKGDIPEGYSVSREKKERFSLILESASTNQTSMYLCASSLLFRRSYEQYFGPGTRLTVT.

The chain's CDR3 is CSAPDRRNTEAFF. CDR3 nucleotides: TGCAGTGCACCCGATCGCCGGAACACTGAAGCTTTCTTT. This chain uses TRBV20-1 with TRBJ1-1; D remains unclear. The CDR3 contains 13 residues. Germline V gene lookup returns CDR1 DFQATT and CDR2 SNEGSKA (reference sequence). Trimming took off 6 bases at V and 1 base at J, with 12 bases between the two ends.

This clonotype has ten or more counts. The V and J genes are TRBV23-1 and TRBJ2-5, with D perhaps matching TRBD1 (6 bases). TRBV23-1 falls under the ORF class, with uncertain function. V lost 2 bases, J lost 5 bases, and 33 bases lay in between. CDR3 size: 21 residues. The DNA for the CDR3 is TGCGCCAGCAGTCAAGACCAACATGAGTTGCCTCTGGGACACGAGGAGGAGACCCAGTACTTC. Translating gives CASSQDQHELPLGHEEETQYF.

The chain is built from TRBV12-3 or TRBV12-4 and TRBJ1-2; the D is unclear. V was clipped by 4 bases and J by 5 bases, with 8 bases between them. CDR3 length: 12 residues. CDR3 loop: CASSSSGYGYTF. CDR3 DNA: TGTGCCAGCAGTTCGTCGGGATATGGCTACACCTTC.

This clonotype was recorded a few times. The gene calls are TRBV5-8 and TRBJ2-5; 9 bases align to TRBD1. The germline V gene encodes CDR1 SGHTS and CDR2 YDEGEE. V lost 4 bases to trimming and J lost 3 bases; unmatched junction nucleotides: 7. The CDR3 consists of 15 residues. The CDR3, as DNA: TGTGCCAGCAGCACTCACAGGGGGCTGAAAGAGACCCAGTACTTC. It is translated as CASSTHRGLKETQYF.

This clonotype was observed at least ten times. The CDR3 reads CASSLTTGGGSPLHF. The CDR3 nucleotides are TGTGCCAGCAGCCTCACGACAGGGGGAGGTTCACCCCTCCACTTT. The chain uses TRBV7-8 and TRBJ1-6; 9 bases line up with TRBD1. This CDR3 has 15 residues. Germline V CDR1 and CDR2: SGHVS, FQNEAQ. The V segment lost 5 bases and the J segment 9 bases; nucleotides outside the gene matches: 8.

This clonotype was seen repeatedly, ten times or more. The chain recombines TRBV7-6 with TRBJ2-7; a weak D match, TRBD2 (6 bases). Trimming took off 4 bases at V and 6 bases at J, with 16 bases between the two ends. This CDR3 is 14 amino acids long. Looked up from germline, CDR1 is SGHVS and CDR2 is FNYEAQ. The CDR3 spells CASSSSGGAGEQYF. CDR3 coding DNA: TGTGCCAGCAGCTCCTCAGGAGGGGCGGGCGAGCAGTACTTC. The entire variable domain, with the rest obtained from reference TRBV7-6 and TRBJ2-7, is as follows: GAGVSQSPRYKVTKRGQDVALRCDPISGHVSLYWYRQALGQGPEFLTYFNYEAQQDKSGLPNDRFSAERPEGSISTLTIQRTEQRDSAMYRCASSSSGGAGEQYFGPGTRLTVT.

The chain links TRBV25-1 to TRBJ2-3, with 9 bases fitting TRBD2. The CDR3 totals 17 residues. Trimming took 2 bases from V and 8 from J; bases not matched to a gene: 14. Looked up from germline, CDR1 is MGHDK and CDR2 is SYGVNS. The chain's CDR3 is CASSEATSGIGGATQYF. CDR3 coding DNA: TGTGCCAGCAGTGAAGCGACTAGCGGCATCGGGGGAGCTACGCAGTATTTT.

This clonotype has only a few counts. This rearrangement joins TRBV23-1 to TRBJ2-1; D may be TRBD1 or TRBD2 (5 bases each). TRBV23-1 belongs to the ORF category, with a function that is uncertain. The CDR3 loop spans 22 amino acids. Trimming removed 0 bases at V and 1 base at J, with 28 bases between. CDR3 nucleotides: TGCGCCAGCAGTCAATCATCATGTCTCCCAGGTTCGGGGACGGAGTCCTACAATGAGCAGTTCTTC. This gives the protein CASSQSSCLPGSGTESYNEQFF.

This clonotype was counted a few times. The J gene is TRBJ2-7, the V gene TRBV7-6; 7 nucleotides align to TRBD1. The CDR3 consists of 13 residues. Germline lookup yields CDR1 SGHVS and CDR2 FNYEAQ. J lost 5 bases, V lost 4 bases, and 5 bases had no gene match. The DNA for the CDR3 is TGTGCCAGCAGCTCCCGACAGGGCCACGAGCAGTACTTC. Amino acids: CASSSRQGHEQYF.

This clonotype has a handful of counts. The CDR3 DNA follows: TGTGCCAGCAGTGTCCGACAGAGTTGGGTCCCCGGGGAGCTGTTTTTT. It codes for CASSVRQSWVPGELFF. The chain uses TRBV6-1 and TRBJ2-2, with D perhaps matching TRBD1 (5 bases). Trimming cost V 4 bases and J 6 bases, with 18 bases left between them. Germline CDR1 reads MNHNS; CDR2 reads SASEGT. CDR3 length equals 16 residues.

This clonotype occurred a few times. J is TRBJ2-1 and V is TRBV11-2; the D gene is possibly TRBD2 (5 bases). This CDR3 spans 15 amino acids. V was pared by 1 base and J by 8 bases, with 15 bases between. Germline V gene sequence: CDR1 SGHAT, CDR2 FQNNGV. The CDR3, as DNA: TGTGCCAGCAGCTTAGGGCGGGCTAGCAGCTATGAGCAGTTCTTC. It translates to CASSLGRASSYEQFF.

Ten or more counts support this clonotype. The genes are TRBV7-9 and TRBJ1-1; the D gene is possibly TRBD1 (6 bases). V lost 5 bases and J 1 base, leaving 11 bases between the germline ends. This CDR3 has 14 amino acids. Germline V gives CDR1 SEHNR, CDR2 FQNEAQ (reference sequence). DNA of the CDR3: TGTGCCAGCAGCGCAGGGGTGAAGAACACTGAAGCTTTCTTT. Protein: CASSAGVKNTEAFF.

This chain connects TRBV9 to TRBJ2-1; no clear D. This CDR3 contains 15 residues. V lost 3 bases to trimming and J lost 0 bases, with 10 bases between them. In germline, CDR1 is SGDLS, CDR2 YYNGEE. The CDR3 coding sequence is TGTGCCAGCAGCGCGACCGACTCCTCCTACAATGAGCAGTTCTTC. Translating it yields CASSATDSSYNEQFF. The variable domain in full, with the rest retrieved from reference TRBV9 and TRBJ2-1, is DSGVTQTPKHLITATGQRVTLRCSPRSGDLSVYWYQQSLDQGLQFLIQYYNGEERAKGNILERFSAQQFPDLHSELNLSSLELGDSALYFCASSATDSSYNEQFFGPGTRLTVL.